This entry features one T cell receptor beta chain sequence. Its antigen is unknown. This sample is drawn from a study of T cell repertoires in cytomegalovirus infection. Study context: In public TCR beta signatures, there were indications of both CMV infection and matching HLA type. Regarding the study as a whole: Dominant in the ex vivo response were TCR beta clonotypes restricted by HLA-C and specific for CMV. Cumulative frequency (of public TCR beta family members) identified carriers of CMV plus the relevant HLA.

With 1 base removed from V and 5 bases from J, the gap between germline ends came to 13 bases. There are 14 residues in the CDR3. Germline values: CDR1 SGHKS, CDR2 YYEKEE (reference sequence). TCRdb re-called the reads through MiXCR, storing one row per CDR3 protein. Found here are 200,000 to 300,000 distinct CDR3 sequences, approximately 14% of them singletons; the top ten hold 7% to 9.5%. Sequenced: PBMCs. The receptor was derived from a human donor in good health (CMV status not recorded). Some clones in this sample may be carry-over from other donors' samples. The J gene is TRBJ2-7, the V gene TRBV5-5; tentative D call: TRBD1 (5 bases). CDR3 residues: CASSLPLGQDEQYF. CDR3 in DNA: TGTGCCAGCAGCTTGCCGCTGGGGCAAGACGAGCAGTACTTC. Complete variable domain (other parts from reference TRBV5-5 and TRBJ2-7): DAGVTQSPTHLIKTRGQQVTLRCSPISGHKSVSWYQQVLGQGPQFIFQYYEKEERGRGNFPDRFSARQFPNYSSELNVNALLLGDSALYLCASSLPLGQDEQYFGPGTRLTVT.